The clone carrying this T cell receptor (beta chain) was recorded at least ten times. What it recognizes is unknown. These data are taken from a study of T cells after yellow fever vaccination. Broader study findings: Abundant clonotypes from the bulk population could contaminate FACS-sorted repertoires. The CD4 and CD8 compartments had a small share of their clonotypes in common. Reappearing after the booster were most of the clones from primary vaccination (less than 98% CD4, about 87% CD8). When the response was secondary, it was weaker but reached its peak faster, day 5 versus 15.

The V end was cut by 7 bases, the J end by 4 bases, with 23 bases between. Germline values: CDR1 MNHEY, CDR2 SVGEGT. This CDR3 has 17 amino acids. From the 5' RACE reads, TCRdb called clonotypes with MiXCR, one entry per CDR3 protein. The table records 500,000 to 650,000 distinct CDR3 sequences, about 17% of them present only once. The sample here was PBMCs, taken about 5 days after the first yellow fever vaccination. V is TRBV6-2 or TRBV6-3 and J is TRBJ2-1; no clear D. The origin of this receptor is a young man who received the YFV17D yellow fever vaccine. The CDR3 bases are TGTGCCAGCATGAACCCCCTTAGAGGCAGATTATACAATGAGCAGTTCTTC. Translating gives CASMNPLRGRLYNEQFF.